A selection of T cell receptor beta chains follows, all from one sample in a study of sequential checkpoint blockade in melanoma. Assay used: immunoSEQ multiplex PCR; TCRdb lists only in-frame clones, some missing. The sample has over 25,000 clones, approximately 77% seen once; the top ten hold about 14%. Sequencing was performed on CD8+ T cells sorted from blood (inferred from file names), taken from a patient given nivolumab and ipilimumab in sequence. The receptor set was obtained from a human donor with melanoma. The CDR3 runs from the conserved cysteine through the conserved F or W. The D gene is left open where the match is weak. Only part of the rows carry a size: once, few, many, or a class if the clone is expanded.

j_call: TRBJ2-3
cdr3_length: 15
d_call: TRBD1
clone_size: -
v_call: TRBV9
cdr3_aa: CASSVASTGKDTQYF
cdr3_nt: TGTGCCAGCAGCGTAGCATCGACAGGGAAAGATACGCAGTATTTT

j_call: TRBJ1-4
cdr3_length: 15
d_call: -
clone_size: -
v_call: TRBV19
cdr3_aa: CASSIVAGIKEKLFF
cdr3_nt: TGTGCCAGTAGTATAGTCGCAGGGATTAAGGAAAAACTGTTTTTT

j_call: TRBJ2-3
cdr3_length: 14
d_call: -
clone_size: -
v_call: TRBV9
cdr3_aa: CASSVGGFGDTQYF
cdr3_nt: TGTGCCAGCAGCGTAGGAGGGTTCGGGGATACGCAGTATTTT

j_call: TRBJ2-7
cdr3_length: 15
d_call: TRBD2
clone_size: few
v_call: TRBV11-2
cdr3_aa: CASSLGLAGVYEQYF
cdr3_nt: TGTGCCAGCAGCTTAGGACTAGCGGGGGTGTACGAGCAGTACTTC

j_call: TRBJ1-1
cdr3_length: 16
d_call: -
clone_size: -
v_call: TRBV5-5
cdr3_aa: CASSLAGGTEDTEAFF
cdr3_nt: TGTGCCAGCAGCTTGGCCGGGGGGACCGAAGACACTGAAGCTTTCTTT

j_call: TRBJ1-4
cdr3_length: 15
d_call: TRBD1
clone_size: -
v_call: TRBV28
cdr3_aa: CASSFRQGGGEKLFF
cdr3_nt: TGTGCCAGCAGTTTCCGACAGGGGGGAGGTGAAAAACTGTTTTTT

j_call: TRBJ1-5
cdr3_length: 14
d_call: -
clone_size: few
v_call: TRBV9
cdr3_aa: CASSVAGGFYPQHF
cdr3_nt: TGTGCCAGCAGCGTAGCGGGGGGTTTCTATCCCCAGCATTTT

j_call: TRBJ2-7
cdr3_length: 14
d_call: -
clone_size: -
v_call: TRBV27
cdr3_aa: CASSLFGGSNEQYF
cdr3_nt: TGTGCCAGCAGTTTGTTTGGTGGTTCTAACGAGCAGTACTTC

j_call: TRBJ1-5
cdr3_length: 14
d_call: -
clone_size: -
v_call: TRBV27
cdr3_aa: CASSWTGSNQPQHF
cdr3_nt: TGTGCCAGCTCTTGGACGGGGTCAAATCAGCCCCAGCATTTT

j_call: TRBJ2-7
cdr3_length: 15
d_call: TRBD1
clone_size: -
v_call: TRBV19
cdr3_aa: CASSVDRGFLVEQYF
cdr3_nt: TGTGCCAGTAGTGTCGACAGGGGATTTTTGGTCGAGCAGTACTTC

j_call: TRBJ2-7
cdr3_length: 15
d_call: TRBD1
clone_size: -
v_call: TRBV5-1
cdr3_aa: CASRSSGTGGYEQYF
cdr3_nt: TGCGCCAGCAGATCCTCCGGGACAGGAGGTTACGAGCAGTACTTC

j_call: TRBJ2-7
cdr3_length: 14
d_call: -
clone_size: -
v_call: TRBV9
cdr3_aa: CASSRSGSSYEQYF
cdr3_nt: TGTGCCAGCAGCAGGTCGGGGTCCTCCTACGAGCAGTACTTC

j_call: TRBJ1-1
cdr3_length: 15
d_call: TRBD1
clone_size: -
v_call: TRBV7-9
cdr3_aa: CASSLAGSGGPEAFF
cdr3_nt: TGTGCCAGCAGCTTAGCGGGTTCAGGGGGTCCTGAAGCTTTCTTT

j_call: TRBJ1-2
cdr3_length: 15
d_call: -
clone_size: -
v_call: TRBV19
cdr3_aa: CASSITPHVFYGYTF
cdr3_nt: TGTGCCAGTAGTATTACTCCCCATGTCTTCTATGGCTACACCTTC

j_call: TRBJ2-3
cdr3_length: 15
d_call: TRBD2
clone_size: once
v_call: TRBV7-9
cdr3_aa: CASSLVGGNTDTQYF
cdr3_nt: TGTGCCAGCAGCTTGGTCGGGGGGAACACAGATACGCAGTATTTT

j_call: TRBJ1-5
cdr3_length: 17
d_call: -
clone_size: -
v_call: TRBV1
cdr3_aa: CTSSQDPFRAFHQPQHF
cdr3_nt: TGCACCAGCAGCCAAGATCCGTTCAGGGCATTTCATCAGCCCCAGCATTTT

j_call: TRBJ2-7
cdr3_length: 12
d_call: -
clone_size: -
v_call: TRBV14
cdr3_aa: CASSPTGRKSFF
cdr3_nt: TGTGCCAGCAGTCCAACAGGGCGTAAAAGTTTCTTC

j_call: TRBJ1-5
cdr3_length: 15
d_call: -
clone_size: -
v_call: TRBV28
cdr3_aa: CASSFTGRTNQPQHF
cdr3_nt: TGTGCCAGCAGTTTCACGGGCCGGACAAATCAGCCCCAGCATTTT

j_call: TRBJ1-1
cdr3_length: 14
d_call: -
clone_size: -
v_call: TRBV9
cdr3_aa: CASSVAAGHTEAFF
cdr3_nt: TGTGCCAGCAGCGTAGCCGCGGGGCACACTGAAGCTTTCTTT

j_call: TRBJ1-6
cdr3_length: 15
d_call: -
clone_size: -
v_call: TRBV6-1
cdr3_aa: CASSEVQGRDSPLHF
cdr3_nt: TGTGCCAGCAGTGAAGTTCAGGGTAGGGATTCACCCCTCCACTTT

j_call: TRBJ1-1
cdr3_length: 18
d_call: -
clone_size: -
v_call: TRBV2
cdr3_aa: CASRQGLATNERDTEAFF
cdr3_nt: TGTGCCAGCAGACAGGGTTTGGCCACTAATGAACGGGACACTGAAGCTTTCTTT

j_call: TRBJ2-1
cdr3_length: 16
d_call: -
clone_size: -
v_call: TRBV28
cdr3_aa: CASSLRRPGDYNEQFF
cdr3_nt: TGTGCCAGCAGTTTACGCAGACCGGGGGACTACAATGAGCAGTTCTTC

j_call: TRBJ2-2
cdr3_length: 16
d_call: -
clone_size: -
v_call: TRBV9
cdr3_aa: CASALGQGTDTGELFF
cdr3_nt: TGTGCCAGCGCGTTGGGCCAGGGGACGGACACCGGGGAGCTGTTTTTT

j_call: TRBJ2-2
cdr3_length: 16
d_call: -
clone_size: -
v_call: TRBV7-6
cdr3_aa: CASSHKPLKNTGELFF
cdr3_nt: TGTGCCAGCAGCCACAAACCTTTGAAGAACACCGGGGAGCTGTTTTTT

j_call: TRBJ1-2
cdr3_length: 12
d_call: TRBD1
clone_size: -
v_call: TRBV2
cdr3_aa: CASSVQGDGYTF
cdr3_nt: TGTGCCAGCAGTGTTCAGGGGGATGGCTACACCTTC

j_call: TRBJ2-7
cdr3_length: 13
d_call: -
clone_size: few
v_call: TRBV9
cdr3_aa: CASSVGTAYEQYF
cdr3_nt: TGTGCCAGCAGCGTCGGGACTGCCTACGAGCAGTACTTC

j_call: TRBJ2-2
cdr3_length: 17
d_call: TRBD1
clone_size: -
v_call: TRBV19
cdr3_aa: CASSTTGGDFVTGELFF
cdr3_nt: TGTGCCAGTAGTACCACAGGGGGCGATTTTGTCACCGGGGAGCTGTTTTTT

j_call: TRBJ2-2
cdr3_length: 13
d_call: -
clone_size: -
v_call: TRBV5-6
cdr3_aa: CASSLVSAGELFF
cdr3_nt: TGTGCCAGCAGCTTGGTTTCGGCCGGGGAGCTGTTTTTT

j_call: TRBJ2-1
cdr3_length: 15
d_call: -
clone_size: -
v_call: TRBV7-9
cdr3_aa: CASRHLLGGINEQFF
cdr3_nt: TGTGCCAGCAGACATCTCCTAGGCGGGATCAATGAGCAGTTCTTC

j_call: TRBJ1-2
cdr3_length: 15
d_call: TRBD1
clone_size: -
v_call: TRBV9
cdr3_aa: CASSANRDRPWGYTF
cdr3_nt: TGTGCCAGCAGCGCAAACAGGGACAGACCCTGGGGCTACACCTTC

j_call: TRBJ1-2
cdr3_length: 15
d_call: TRBD1
clone_size: -
v_call: TRBV19
cdr3_aa: CASTPFGQGNYGYTF
cdr3_nt: TGTGCCAGTACCCCATTTGGACAGGGAAACTATGGCTACACCTTC

j_call: TRBJ2-3
cdr3_length: 18
d_call: TRBD1
clone_size: -
v_call: TRBV11-2
cdr3_aa: CASSLDGTGVLSTDTQYF
cdr3_nt: TGTGCCAGCAGCTTAGATGGGACAGGGGTCTTAAGCACAGATACGCAGTATTTT

j_call: TRBJ2-7
cdr3_length: 15
d_call: TRBD1
clone_size: -
v_call: TRBV7-9
cdr3_aa: CASSSRQDRGDEQYF
cdr3_nt: TGTGCCAGCAGCTCACGCCAGGACAGGGGGGACGAGCAGTACTTC

j_call: TRBJ2-2
cdr3_length: 15
d_call: -
clone_size: -
v_call: TRBV5-6
cdr3_aa: CASSLAIANTGELFF
cdr3_nt: TGTGCCAGCAGCTTGGCCATTGCGAACACCGGGGAGCTGTTTTTT

j_call: TRBJ1-2
cdr3_length: 14
d_call: -
clone_size: -
v_call: TRBV5-3
cdr3_aa: CASSLATALHGYTF
cdr3_nt: TGTGCCAGCAGCTTGGCCACAGCCCTCCATGGCTACACCTTC

j_call: TRBJ2-7
cdr3_length: 16
d_call: -
clone_size: -
v_call: TRBV6-1
cdr3_aa: CASSEEVSIDGYEQYF
cdr3_nt: TGTGCCAGCAGTGAAGAGGTTAGCATCGACGGGTACGAGCAGTACTTC

j_call: TRBJ2-7
cdr3_length: 12
d_call: -
clone_size: -
v_call: TRBV29-1
cdr3_aa: CSVVQGPYEQYF
cdr3_nt: TGCAGCGTTGTGCAGGGTCCCTACGAGCAGTACTTC

j_call: TRBJ1-3
cdr3_length: 18
d_call: -
clone_size: -
v_call: TRBV28
cdr3_aa: CASSSPWGQFDIRNTIYF
cdr3_nt: TGTGCCAGCAGTTCCCCCTGGGGGCAATTCGATATCCGGAACACCATATATTTT

j_call: TRBJ2-3
cdr3_length: 15
d_call: TRBD1
clone_size: once
v_call: TRBV5-5
cdr3_aa: CASSSRDRAADTQYF
cdr3_nt: TGTGCCAGCAGTTCCCGGGACAGGGCAGCAGATACGCAGTATTTT

j_call: TRBJ2-7
cdr3_length: 13
d_call: -
clone_size: -
v_call: TRBV2
cdr3_aa: CASYLPRVAEQYF
cdr3_nt: TGTGCCAGCTACCTGCCGAGGGTAGCCGAGCAGTACTTC

j_call: TRBJ1-1
cdr3_length: 11
d_call: -
clone_size: -
v_call: TRBV4-1
cdr3_aa: CASSQGAEAFF
cdr3_nt: TGCGCCAGCAGCCAAGGAGCTGAAGCTTTCTTT

j_call: TRBJ2-7
cdr3_length: 15
d_call: TRBD2
clone_size: once
v_call: TRBV9
cdr3_aa: CASSASGGAAGEQYF
cdr3_nt: TGTGCCAGCAGCGCTAGCGGGGGCGCCGCGGGGGAGCAGTACTTC

j_call: TRBJ2-3
cdr3_length: 17
d_call: TRBD2
clone_size: -
v_call: TRBV5-1
cdr3_aa: CASSLVLAGDGTDTQYF
cdr3_nt: TGCGCCAGCAGCTTGGTACTAGCGGGGGACGGCACAGATACGCAGTATTTT